Listed below are T cell receptor beta chains from one sample, sequenced in a study of human T cells and chemical hapten exposure. In TCRdb, the RACE reads were re-called with MiXCR into one record per CDR3 protein. The table has roughly 250,000 distinct CDR3 sequences, about 9.4% seen once. The material sequenced was whole blood, taken in connection with sensitization to the hapten diphenylcyclopropenone (DPC). These receptors all come from a woman aged 40 to 50 with alopecia areata. Some clones in this sample may be carry-over from other donors' samples. Both conserved end residues are trimmed from each CDR3. Size values are once, few and many counts, or a class for expanded clones, and some rows have none.

j_call,v_call,clone_size,cdr3_aa
TRBJ2-3,TRBV29-1,few,SVIDRAPDTQY
TRBJ1-5,TRBV7-9,.,ASSQGDYSNQPQH
TRBJ2-2,TRBV9,few,ASSLRTGENTGELF
TRBJ1-1,TRBV5-6,many,ASSSGGFTEAF
TRBJ2-1,TRBV20-1,.,SAGSGGANNEQF
TRBJ2-6,TRBV6-2/TRBV6-3,.,ASTEQGANVLT
TRBJ2-5,TRBV7-3,.,ASSQTGRTETQY
TRBJ2-5,TRBV4-3,few,ASSQVGASGAAQY
TRBJ1-6,TRBV27,many,ASSLTGRYNSPLH
TRBJ2-7,TRBV20-1,few,SAREIGLVSYEQY
TRBJ1-1,TRBV7-2,.,ASSSQGASGTEAF
TRBJ2-2,TRBV7-3,.,ASSPSRNTGELF
TRBJ2-1,TRBV5-6,.,ASSSLSGRALYEQF
TRBJ2-7,TRBV11-2,few,ASSLTANYEQY
TRBJ2-1,TRBV20-1,.,SARDFTSGTPYNEQF
TRBJ1-2,TRBV3-1,few,ASSQEGSYYGYT
TRBJ1-4,TRBV7-8,few,ASSLAMGLVREKLF
TRBJ1-1,TRBV12-3/TRBV12-4,few,ASGQQNTEAF
TRBJ1-2,TRBV6-2/TRBV6-3,few,ASNTNYGYT
TRBJ2-7,TRBV25-1,.,ASSGRDTGAEQY
TRBJ2-2,TRBV11-1,few,ASSLRPMNTGELF
TRBJ2-2,TRBV6-6,.,ASSYAWTGELF
TRBJ1-5,TRBV29-1,many,SVTGGGNQPQH
TRBJ1-1,TRBV10-3,.,AIRTGEGAGAF
TRBJ2-5,TRBV29-1,.,SVSRAGREETQY
TRBJ1-5,TRBV29-1,few,SAGTGNQPQH
TRBJ2-4,TRBV6-5,few,ASTSFGGDIQY
TRBJ2-2,TRBV27,.,ASSFSGLVDTGELF
TRBJ2-5,TRBV9,.,ASSGGSPGRETQY
TRBJ2-2,TRBV7-2,few,ASSLNWGGNTGELF
TRBJ1-5,TRBV20-1,many,SASWRPGGTEPQH
TRBJ2-7,TRBV7-6,few,ASSLGRDRGPYEQY
TRBJ2-1,TRBV7-2,many,ASSPERYRPNNEQF
TRBJ2-7,TRBV7-9,.,ASSGGLAGDEQY
TRBJ2-7,TRBV27,few,ASSLVTGLGAWEQY
TRBJ2-7,TRBV6-6,.,ASSQGLAGVEQY
TRBJ1-2,TRBV27,few,ASRPPGGYYGYT
TRBJ2-5,TRBV7-2,few,ASSYRGRGETQY
TRBJ2-1,TRBV2,.,ASKLDRSSYNEQF
TRBJ1-4,TRBV12-3/TRBV12-4,few,ASTVVGQGGEKLF
TRBJ1-6,TRBV4-2,few,ASSQGIRDSPLH
TRBJ1-4,TRBV29-1,.,SVRQPREKLF
TRBJ1-4,TRBV7-8,.,ASSQNQQGIPEKLF
TRBJ2-3,TRBV20-1,.,SARGVTIAGDLLSSDTQY
TRBJ1-2,TRBV7-9,few,ASSPYREDLGYGYT
TRBJ2-2,TRBV11-2,.,ASSLDRVGLAGRELF
TRBJ2-7,TRBV4-3,few,ASSHYGDSSYEQY
TRBJ2-1,TRBV5-6,few,ASSMGQFGEQF
TRBJ2-5,TRBV6-1,many,ASSESGQETQY